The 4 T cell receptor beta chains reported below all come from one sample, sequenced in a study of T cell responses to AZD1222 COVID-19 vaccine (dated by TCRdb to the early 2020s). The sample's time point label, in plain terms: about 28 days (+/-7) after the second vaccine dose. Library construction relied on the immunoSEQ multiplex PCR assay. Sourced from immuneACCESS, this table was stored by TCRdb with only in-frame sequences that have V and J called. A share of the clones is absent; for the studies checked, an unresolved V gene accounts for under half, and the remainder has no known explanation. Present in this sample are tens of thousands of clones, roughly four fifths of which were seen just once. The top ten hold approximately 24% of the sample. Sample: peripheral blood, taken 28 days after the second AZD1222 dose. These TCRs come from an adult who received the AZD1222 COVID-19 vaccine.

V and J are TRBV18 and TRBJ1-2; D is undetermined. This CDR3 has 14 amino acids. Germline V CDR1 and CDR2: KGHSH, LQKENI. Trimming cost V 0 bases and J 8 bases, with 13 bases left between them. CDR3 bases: TGTGCCAGCTCACCACCGAGGCCGGGAGGAGGCTACACCTTC. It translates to CASSPPRPGGGYTF.

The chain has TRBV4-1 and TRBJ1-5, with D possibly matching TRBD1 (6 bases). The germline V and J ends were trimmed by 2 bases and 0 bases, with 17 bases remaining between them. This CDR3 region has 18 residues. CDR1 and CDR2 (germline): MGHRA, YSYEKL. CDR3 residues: CASSQSAPSGDSNQPQHF. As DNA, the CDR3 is TGCGCCAGCAGCCAATCTGCCCCGTCAGGGGATAGCAATCAGCCCCAGCATTTT.

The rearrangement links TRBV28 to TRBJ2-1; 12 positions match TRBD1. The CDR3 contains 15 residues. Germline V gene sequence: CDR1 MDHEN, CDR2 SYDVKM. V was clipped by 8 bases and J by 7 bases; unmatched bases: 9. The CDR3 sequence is CASGLGTGGGNEQFF. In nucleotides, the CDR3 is TGTGCCAGCGGGCTCGGGACAGGGGGCGGGAATGAGCAGTTCTTC. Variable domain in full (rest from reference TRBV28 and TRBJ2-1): DVKVTQSSRYLVKRTGEKVFLECVQDMDHENMFWYRQDPGLGLRLIYFSYDVKMKEKGDIPEGYSVSREKKERFSLILESASTNQTSMYLCASGLGTGGGNEQFFGPGTRLTVL.

The CDR3 loop is CASSLEAGVNQPQHF. CDR3 sequence (DNA): TGTGCCAGCAGCTTAGAAGCCGGGGTTAATCAGCCCCAGCATTTT. The chain joins TRBV7-8 to TRBJ1-5; D uncertain. Germline loops: CDR1 SGHVS, CDR2 FQNEAQ. The V end lost 1 base, the J end lost 4 bases, and 11 bases lay between the germline ends. The CDR3 covers 15 residues.